This T cell receptor beta chain is drawn from a study of blood T cell repertoires in COVID-19. Germline V gene lookup returns CDR1 LNHNV and CDR2 YYDKDF (reference sequence). V dropped 3 bases and J dropped 2 bases, with 13 bases sitting between them. This CDR3 has 15 amino acids. Assay used: immunoSEQ multiplex PCR; TCRdb lists only in-frame clones, some missing. The sample includes approximately 75,000 clones, around three quarters of them seen just once. The sequenced sample consisted of peripheral blood. The chain is built from TRBV15 and TRBJ2-5, with D maybe TRBD1 (6 bases). This TCR derives from a woman older than 75 with active or convalescent COVID-19. The CDR3 here is CATSRSPDRQETQYF. The CDR3 DNA is TGTGCCACCAGCAGGTCTCCGGACAGACAAGAGACCCAGTACTTC.